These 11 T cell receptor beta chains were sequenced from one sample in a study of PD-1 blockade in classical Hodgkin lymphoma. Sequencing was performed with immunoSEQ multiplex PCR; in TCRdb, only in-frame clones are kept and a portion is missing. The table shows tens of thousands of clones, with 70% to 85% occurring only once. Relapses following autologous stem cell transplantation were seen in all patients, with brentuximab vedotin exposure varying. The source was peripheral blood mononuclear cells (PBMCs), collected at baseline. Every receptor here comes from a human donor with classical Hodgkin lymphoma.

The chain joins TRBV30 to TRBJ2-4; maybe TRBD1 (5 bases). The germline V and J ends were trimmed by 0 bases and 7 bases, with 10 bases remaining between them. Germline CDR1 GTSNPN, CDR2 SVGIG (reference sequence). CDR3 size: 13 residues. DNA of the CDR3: TGTGCCTGGAGTGTGGACACTTCGAACATTCAGTACTTC. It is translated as CAWSVDTSNIQYF. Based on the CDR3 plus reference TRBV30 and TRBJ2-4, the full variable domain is SQTIHQWPATLVQPVGSPLSLECTVEGTSNPNLYWYRQAAGRGLQLLFYSVGIGQISSEVPQNLSASRPQDRQFILSSKKLLLSDSGFYLCAWSVDTSNIQYFGAGTRLSVL.

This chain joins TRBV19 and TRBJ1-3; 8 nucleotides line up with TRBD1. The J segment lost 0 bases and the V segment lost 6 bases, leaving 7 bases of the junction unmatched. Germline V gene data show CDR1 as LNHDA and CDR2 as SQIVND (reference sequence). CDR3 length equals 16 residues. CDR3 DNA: TGTGCCAGTAGCCGCACAGGGGGGATCTCTGGAAACACCATATATTTT. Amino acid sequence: CASSRTGGISGNTIYF.

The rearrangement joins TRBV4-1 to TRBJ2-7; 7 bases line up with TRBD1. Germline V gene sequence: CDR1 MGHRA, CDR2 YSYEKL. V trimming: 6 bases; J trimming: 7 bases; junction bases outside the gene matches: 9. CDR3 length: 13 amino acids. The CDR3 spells CASSQNRGTEQYF. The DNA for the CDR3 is TGCGCCAGCAGTCAAAACAGGGGAACTGAGCAGTACTTC.

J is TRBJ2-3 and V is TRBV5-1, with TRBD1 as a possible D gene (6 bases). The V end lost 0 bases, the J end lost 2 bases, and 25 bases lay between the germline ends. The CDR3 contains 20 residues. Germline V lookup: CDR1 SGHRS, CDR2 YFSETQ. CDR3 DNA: TGCGCCAGCAGCTTGGCCGCAGCCACAGGGTTAGTAGGGCACACAGATACGCAGTATTTT. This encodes CASSLAAATGLVGHTDTQYF. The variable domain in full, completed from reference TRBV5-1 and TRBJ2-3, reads KAGVTQTPRYLIKTRGQQVTLSCSPISGHRSVSWYQQTPGQGLQFLFEYFSETQRNKGNFPGRFSGRQFSNSRSEMNVSTLELGDSALYLCASSLAAATGLVGHTDTQYFGPGTRLTVL.

The CDR3 region has the DNA TGTGCCAGCAGTTCAGGGGGCAGAGGCTACACCTTC. Protein sequence: CASSSGGRGYTF. The chain links TRBV6-1 to TRBJ1-2; 8 bases line up with TRBD1. The germline V gene has CDR1 MNHNS and CDR2 SASEGT. V lost 5 bases and J lost 8; bases outside the gene matches: 4. The CDR3 contains 12 residues.

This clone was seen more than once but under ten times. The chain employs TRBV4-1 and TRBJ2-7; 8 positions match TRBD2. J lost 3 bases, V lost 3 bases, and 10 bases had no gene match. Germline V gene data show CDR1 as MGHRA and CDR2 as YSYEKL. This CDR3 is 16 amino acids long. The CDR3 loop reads CASSHDTSGGSYEQYF. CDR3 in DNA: TGCGCCAGCAGCCATGACACTAGCGGAGGAAGCTACGAGCAGTACTTC.

CDR3 sequence reads: CSVEDFRERNNEQFF. CDR3 DNA sequence: TGCAGCGTTGAAGATTTCCGGGAGCGTAATAATGAGCAGTTCTTC. The chain carries TRBV29-1 and TRBJ2-1, with D maybe TRBD2 (6 bases). Trimming cost V 0 bases and J 7 bases, with 16 bases left between them. Looked up from germline, CDR1 is SQVTM and CDR2 is ANQGSEA. The CDR3 spans 15 residues.

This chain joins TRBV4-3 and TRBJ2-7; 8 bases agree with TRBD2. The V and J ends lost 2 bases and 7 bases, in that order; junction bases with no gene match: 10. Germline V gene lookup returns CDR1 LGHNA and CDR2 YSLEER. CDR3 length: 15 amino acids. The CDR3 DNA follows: TGCGCCAGCAGCCAAACTCCGGGAGGGCCGGGGGAGCAGTACTTC. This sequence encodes CASSQTPGGPGEQYF.

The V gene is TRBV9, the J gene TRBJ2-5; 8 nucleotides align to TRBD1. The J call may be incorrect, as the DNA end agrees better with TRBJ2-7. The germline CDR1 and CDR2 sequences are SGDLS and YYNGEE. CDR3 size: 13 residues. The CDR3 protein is CASSHGQGPEQYF. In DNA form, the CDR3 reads TGTGCCAGCAGCCATGGACAGGGCCCCGAGCAGTACTTC.

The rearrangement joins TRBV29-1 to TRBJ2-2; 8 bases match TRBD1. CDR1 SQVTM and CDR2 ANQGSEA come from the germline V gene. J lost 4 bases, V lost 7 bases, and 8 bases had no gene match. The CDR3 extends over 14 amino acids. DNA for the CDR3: TGCAGCGCCTCCAGGACAGGGACCACCGGGGAGCTGTTTTTT. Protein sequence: CSASRTGTTGELFF.

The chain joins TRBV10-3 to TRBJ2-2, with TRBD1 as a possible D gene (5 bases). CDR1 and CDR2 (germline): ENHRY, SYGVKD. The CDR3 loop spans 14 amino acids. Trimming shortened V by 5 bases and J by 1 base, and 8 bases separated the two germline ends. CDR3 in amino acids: CAISRQGNTGELFF. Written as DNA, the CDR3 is TGTGCCATCAGTAGGCAGGGGAACACCGGGGAGCTGTTTTTT.